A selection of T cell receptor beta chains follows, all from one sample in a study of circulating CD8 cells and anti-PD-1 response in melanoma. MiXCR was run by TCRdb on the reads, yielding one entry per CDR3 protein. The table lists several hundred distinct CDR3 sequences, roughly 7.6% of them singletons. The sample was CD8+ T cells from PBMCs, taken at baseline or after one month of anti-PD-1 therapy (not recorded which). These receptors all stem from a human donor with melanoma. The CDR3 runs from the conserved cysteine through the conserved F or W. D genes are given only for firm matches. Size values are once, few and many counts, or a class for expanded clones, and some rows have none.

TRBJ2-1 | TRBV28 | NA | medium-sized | TGTGCCAGCAGTTTAATCCCTCTAGAAACTCCCTACAATGAGCAGTTCTTC | CASSLIPLETPYNEQFF
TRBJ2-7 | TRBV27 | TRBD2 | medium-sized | TGTGCCAGCAGTCTAACCCCGACTAGCGGGGGCCTCTCCTACGAGCAGTACTTC | CASSLTPTSGGLSYEQYF
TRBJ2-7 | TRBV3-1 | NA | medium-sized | TGTGCCAGCAGCCCTCGGGTCGCCCTCTCCTACGAGCAGTACTTC | CASSPRVALSYEQYF
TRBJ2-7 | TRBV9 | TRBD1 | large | TGTGCCAGCTCCCGGCCGCAGGGGGCTTCGAGTGAGCAGTACTTC | CASSRPQGASSEQYF
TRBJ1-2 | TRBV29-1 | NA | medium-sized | TGCAGCGTTGATGGGGGGGCCCCTGAGGGCTACACCTTC | CSVDGGAPEGYTF
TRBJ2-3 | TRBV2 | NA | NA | TGTGCCAGCAGCGCATGGGCGCAGGGCGTAAGCACAGATACGCAGTATTTT | CASSAWAQGVSTDTQYF
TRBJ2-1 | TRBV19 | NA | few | TGTGCCAGTACCAAAACAGGGAATGAGCAGTTCTTC | CASTKTGNEQFF
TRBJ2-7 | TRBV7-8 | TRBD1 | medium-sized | TGTGCCAGCAGCCAATATTGGACAGGGGGAAGCGACGAGCAGTACTTC | CASSQYWTGGSDEQYF
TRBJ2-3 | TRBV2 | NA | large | TGTGCCAGCGAGGGGGGGAGAGGCACAGATACGCAGTATTTT | CASEGGRGTDTQYF
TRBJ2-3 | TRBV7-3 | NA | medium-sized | TGTGCCAGCAGCTTTGGACATCTCACAGATACGCAGTATTTT | CASSFGHLTDTQYF
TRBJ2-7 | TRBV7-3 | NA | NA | TGTGCCAGCAGCTTCGCGGGGGCCCCCTACGAGCAGTACTTC | CASSFAGAPYEQYF
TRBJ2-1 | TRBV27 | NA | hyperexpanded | TGTGCCAGCAGCGCCCTAGCGTCGGGCAATGAGCAGTTCTTC | CASSALASGNEQFF
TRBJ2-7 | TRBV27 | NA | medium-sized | TGTGCCAGCAGTCCTCCGGGACACATCTACGAGCAGTACTTC | CASSPPGHIYEQYF
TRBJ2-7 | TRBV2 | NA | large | TGTGCCAGCAGTGACCGGTGGGCGGACATATCAGCCCACGAGCAGTACTTC | CASSDRWADISAHEQYF
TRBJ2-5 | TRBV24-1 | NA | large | TGTGCCACCAGTGATTTTGAGAGTTCAGAGACCCAGTACTTC | CATSDFESSETQYF
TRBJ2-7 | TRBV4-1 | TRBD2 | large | TGCGCCAGCAGCCAAACCACCCTACTAGCGGGGGAAGAGCAGTACTTC | CASSQTTLLAGEEQYF
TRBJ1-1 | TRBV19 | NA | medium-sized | TGTGCCAGTAGTGCCTACCACGGAAGTTGGACTGAAGCTTTCTTT | CASSAYHGSWTEAFF
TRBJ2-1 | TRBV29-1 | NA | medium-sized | TGCAGCGTCCCCCGGGGGAAGAATGAGCAGTTCTTC | CSVPRGKNEQFF
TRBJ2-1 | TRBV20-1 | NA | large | TGCAGTGCTAGCGGGTCCTTTACTCCTGGCGATGAGCAGTTCTTC | CSASGSFTPGDEQFF
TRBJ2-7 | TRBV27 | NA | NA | TGTGTCAGCAAGAGCAGTCCCTACGAGCAGTACTTC | CVSKSSPYEQYF
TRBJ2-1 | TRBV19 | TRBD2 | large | TGTGCCAGTAGTATAGGACTAGCCAATGAGCAGTTCTTC | CASSIGLANEQFF
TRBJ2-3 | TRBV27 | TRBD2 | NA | TGTGCCAGCAGTGGCGCCGGGGGGACAGATACGCAGTATTTT | CASSGAGGTDTQYF
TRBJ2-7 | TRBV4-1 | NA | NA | TGCGCCAGCAGCCAACAGCCGGGAGAGGACACCTACGAGCAGTACTTC | CASSQQPGEDTYEQYF
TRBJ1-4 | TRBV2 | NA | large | TGTGCCAGCAGCGCCGGGGGCGATAATGAAAAACTGTTTTTT | CASSAGGDNEKLFF